These 23 T cell receptor beta chains were sequenced from one sample in a study of shared clonotypes between healthy human individuals. The assay was immunoSEQ multiplex PCR, and TCRdb's table has in-frame clones only and misses some. The sample yields roughly 2.6 million clones, roughly 92% seen once. Sequenced input: naive CD4+ T cells sorted from blood. Sample subset: CD45RA+ positively selected. Source of these receptors: a man between 18 and 35 years old in good health.

This rearrangement joins TRBV15 to TRBJ2-5; D perhaps matches TRBD1 (6 bases). V lost 1 base to trimming and J lost 3 bases, with 12 bases between them. Germline V gives CDR1 LNHNV, CDR2 YYDKDF (reference sequence). The CDR3 covers 15 residues. CDR3 in amino acids: CATSRGGGRKETQYF. In DNA form, the CDR3 reads TGTGCCACCAGCAGAGGAGGGGGACGGAAAGAGACCCAGTACTTC.

The V gene is TRBV18, the J gene TRBJ2-3, with D perhaps assigned TRBD1 or TRBD2 (5 bases each). Trimming took off 3 bases at V and 6 bases at J, with 13 bases between the two ends. This CDR3 comprises 14 residues. Germline V gene lookup returns CDR1 KGHSH and CDR2 LQKENI. The CDR3, as DNA: TGTGCCAGCTCACCCTACCAAGAGGGGGATACGCAGTATTTT. Translated, it gives CASSPYQEGDTQYF.

This clone is a singleton in its sample. V is TRBV7-8 and J is TRBJ1-1; 8 bases are shared with TRBD1. From germline, CDR1 is SGHVS and CDR2 FQNEAQ. The length of the CDR3 is 18 residues. Trimming removed 2 bases from V and 5 bases from J; junction bases left unmatched: 16. The CDR3: CASSLLPTGALRVTEAFF. As DNA, the CDR3 is TGTGCCAGCAGCTTACTCCCGACAGGGGCCCTGAGAGTGACTGAAGCTTTCTTT.

The chain is built from TRBV5-1 and TRBJ2-1, with TRBD1 identical over 8 bases. Germline trimming cut 3 bases from V and 4 bases from J; bases unmatched to any gene: 6. The CDR3 runs to 15 residues. CDR1 SGHRS and CDR2 YFSETQ come from the germline V gene. The CDR3 is CASSYGQGVYNEQFF. As DNA, the CDR3 is TGCGCCAGCAGCTACGGACAGGGAGTATACAATGAGCAGTTCTTC.

This sequence joins TRBV15 and TRBJ2-3; TRBD2 agrees at 12 bases. This CDR3 contains 13 residues. Germline V gives CDR1 LNHNV, CDR2 YYDKDF (reference sequence). The V and J ends lost 7 bases and 8 bases, in that order; junction bases with no gene match: 4. CDR3 loop: CATNGLAGRTQYF. CDR3 DNA: TGTGCCACCAACGGACTAGCGGGGCGTACGCAGTATTTT.

The rearrangement uses TRBV5-4 and TRBJ1-6, with 9 bases fitting TRBD1. With V trimmed by 0 bases and J by 9 bases, 4 bases remained unmatched. The V gene's germline CDR1 is SGHNT and CDR2 YYREEE (reference sequence). This CDR3 is 15 amino acids long. DNA for the CDR3: TGTGCCAGCAGCTTGGGGGACAGGGACTTTTCACCCCTCCACTTT. Protein: CASSLGDRDFSPLHF.

The gene calls are TRBV5-5 and TRBJ1-2; no clear D gene. Germline V gene sequence: CDR1 SGHKS, CDR2 YYEKEE (reference sequence). Trimming took off 2 bases at V and 5 bases at J, with 13 bases between the two ends. The CDR3 length is 14 residues. The CDR3 DNA is TGTGCCAGCAGCTTTCTTCAGGCTATTTATGGCTACACCTTC. Amino acid sequence: CASSFLQAIYGYTF.

CDR3 residues: CASSLGASATNEKLFF. The CDR3 coding sequence is TGCGCCAGCAGCTTGGGGGCGTCTGCAACTAATGAAAAACTGTTTTTT. The rearrangement links TRBV5-1 to TRBJ1-4, with D unclear. V lost 0 bases to trimming and J lost 0 bases, with 9 bases between them. CDR3 length equals 16 residues. Germline V gene lookup returns CDR1 SGHRS and CDR2 YFSETQ.

The table lists this clone with a count of one. The chain uses TRBV5-1 and TRBJ2-2; 10 bases fit TRBD2. This CDR3 has 18 amino acids. In germline, CDR1 is SGHRS, CDR2 YFSETQ. V dropped 0 bases and J dropped 5; count of bases not matched to a gene: 10. CDR3 amino acids: CASSLVSSLAGRTGELFF. The CDR3 nucleotides are TGCGCCAGCAGCTTGGTCTCTTCACTAGCGGGACGAACCGGGGAGCTGTTTTTT.

The chain has TRBV13 and TRBJ2-7, with D tentatively TRBD2 (5 bases). The CDR3 totals 13 residues. The germline CDR1 and CDR2 sequences are PRHDT and FYEKMQ (reference sequence). Trimming removed 5 bases from V and 3 bases from J, with 11 bases in between. The CDR3: CASSLLADYEQYF. CDR3 sequence (DNA): TGTGCCAGCAGCCTTCTAGCAGACTACGAGCAGTACTTC.

The chain couples TRBV18 to TRBJ1-5; D is perhaps TRBD1 (5 bases). Trimming cost V 2 bases and J 0 bases, with 11 bases left between them. Germline CDR1 KGHSH, CDR2 LQKENI. The CDR3 length is 16 residues. The DNA for the CDR3 is TGTGCCAGCTCACCATCGGGGCCCAATAGCAATCAGCCCCAGCATTTT. It encodes CASSPSGPNSNQPQHF.

V gene TRBV5-1 combines with J gene TRBJ2-1; 8 positions agree with TRBD1. Germline CDR1 reads SGHRS; CDR2 reads YFSETQ. The CDR3 runs 15 residues. The J segment lost 4 bases and the V segment lost 4 bases, leaving 7 bases of the junction unmatched. The CDR3 nucleotides read TGCGCCAGCAGCCCGGACAGGGCGGGGTACAATGAGCAGTTCTTC. Its protein product is CASSPDRAGYNEQFF.

Only a few counts were recorded for this clone. The chain employs TRBV30 and TRBJ1-6; tentative D call: TRBD1 (5 bases). The CDR3 consists of 13 residues. Looked up from germline, CDR1 is GTSNPN and CDR2 is SVGIG (reference sequence). Trimming shortened V by 4 bases and J by 8 bases, and 12 bases separated the two germline ends. The CDR3 region is CAWKSGLYSPLHF. As DNA, the CDR3 is TGTGCCTGGAAGTCGGGACTTTATTCACCCCTCCACTTT.

The V and J genes are TRBV4-1 and TRBJ2-5; possible D gene TRBD1, 5 bases. The CDR3 spans 16 residues. Germline V gene lookup returns CDR1 MGHRA and CDR2 YSYEKL. V dropped 2 bases and J dropped 12 bases, with 25 bases sitting between them. CDR3 in DNA: TGCGCCAGCAGCCAACCTCAAGGGGATTCCACAAGGCGCAAGTACTTC. This translates into CASSQPQGDSTRRKYF.

The V and J genes are TRBV11-1 and TRBJ2-1, with 9 bases lining up with TRBD1. This CDR3 has 14 residues. Looked up from germline, CDR1 is SGHAT and CDR2 is FQDESV (reference sequence). The V and J ends lost 8 bases and 5 bases, in that order; junction bases with no gene match: 7. CDR3 in amino acids: CASQGTGINNEQFF. CDR3 sequence (DNA): TGTGCCAGCCAGGGGACAGGGATTAACAATGAGCAGTTCTTC.

This chain connects TRBV29-1 to TRBJ2-3, with D unresolved. Per the germline V gene, CDR1 is SQVTM and CDR2 is ANQGSEA. Trimming left V 5 bases short and J 2 bases short, with 5 bases between. The CDR3 spans 11 residues. The CDR3: CSVKSTDTQYF. The CDR3, as DNA: TGCAGCGTTAAGTCCACAGATACGCAGTATTTT.

The chain uses TRBV29-1 and TRBJ2-2; TRBD1 might be the D (5 bases). CDR1 is SQVTM and CDR2 is ANQGSEA in the germline V gene. Trimming took 3 bases from V and 3 from J, leaving 8 bases between them. The CDR3 runs 13 residues. The CDR3 sequence: CSVDQGYTGELFF. CDR3 DNA sequence: TGCAGCGTTGACCAGGGATACACCGGGGAGCTGTTTTTT.

The chain employs TRBV6-5 and TRBJ2-7; unclear D gene. Trimming left V 5 bases short and J 0 bases short, with 11 bases between. Germline loops: CDR1 MNHEY, CDR2 SVGAGI. The CDR3 sequence is 14 residues long. CDR3 nucleotides: TGTGCCAGCAGTGAAGGGTCTAACTCCTACGAGCAGTACTTC. As protein: CASSEGSNSYEQYF.

The chain employs TRBV29-1 and TRBJ2-6, with D unresolved. Trimming removed 6 bases at V and 0 bases at J, with 9 bases between. Germline V gives CDR1 SQVTM, CDR2 ANQGSEA. This CDR3 spans 14 amino acids. The CDR3 coding sequence is TGCAGCGTAGGACCGAACTCTGGGGCCAACGTCCTGACTTTC. This encodes CSVGPNSGANVLTF.

The V and J genes are TRBV6-5 and TRBJ1-1, with D perhaps matching TRBD1 (6 bases). Trimming pared 6 bases from V and 1 base from J, leaving 9 bases between. This CDR3 contains 13 residues. Germline V gene lookup returns CDR1 MNHEY and CDR2 SVGAGI. The CDR3 spells CASRMGQNTEAFF. The CDR3 bases are TGTGCCAGCAGGATGGGACAGAACACTGAAGCTTTCTTT.

The chain employs TRBV7-2 and TRBJ1-2; possibly TRBD1 for D (6 bases). This CDR3 has 14 amino acids. Germline CDR1 reads SGHTA; CDR2 reads FQGNSA. V was cut by 5 bases and J by 7 bases, with 17 bases left in between. The CDR3 spells CASSRISGTPGYTF. The CDR3 DNA is TGTGCCAGCAGCCGCATTTCCGGGACACCTGGCTACACCTTC.

The V and J genes are TRBV30 and TRBJ2-2; the D gene is possibly TRBD1 (5 bases). Trimming took off 2 bases at V and 6 bases at J, with 16 bases between the two ends. Germline values: CDR1 GTSNPN, CDR2 SVGIG (reference sequence). The CDR3 is 15 amino acids. The CDR3 loop reads CAWSLARALAGELFF. The DNA for the CDR3 is TGTGCCTGGAGTTTGGCCAGGGCGTTGGCCGGGGAGCTGTTTTTT.

The chain has TRBV5-1 and TRBJ2-5, with 7 positions matching TRBD2. Germline CDR1 reads SGHRS; CDR2 reads YFSETQ. The CDR3 contains 14 residues. V gave up 6 bases and J gave up 2 bases; unmatched junction bases: 7. Written as DNA, the CDR3 is TGCGCCAGCACCTCCGGGGGGAGGCAAGAGACCCAGTACTTC. It yields the protein CASTSGGRQETQYF.